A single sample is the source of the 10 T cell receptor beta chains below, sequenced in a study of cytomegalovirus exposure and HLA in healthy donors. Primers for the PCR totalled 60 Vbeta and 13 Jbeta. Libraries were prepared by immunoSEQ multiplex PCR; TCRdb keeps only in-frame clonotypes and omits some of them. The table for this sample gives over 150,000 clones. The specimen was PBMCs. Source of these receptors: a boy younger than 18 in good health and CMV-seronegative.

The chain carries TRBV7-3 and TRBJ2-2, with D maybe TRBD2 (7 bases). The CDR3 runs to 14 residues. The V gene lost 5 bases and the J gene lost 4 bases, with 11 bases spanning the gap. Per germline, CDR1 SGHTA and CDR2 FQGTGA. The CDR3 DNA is TGTGCCAGCAGCCGAGGGGGGGGCACCGGGGAGCTGTTTTTT. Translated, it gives CASSRGGGTGELFF.

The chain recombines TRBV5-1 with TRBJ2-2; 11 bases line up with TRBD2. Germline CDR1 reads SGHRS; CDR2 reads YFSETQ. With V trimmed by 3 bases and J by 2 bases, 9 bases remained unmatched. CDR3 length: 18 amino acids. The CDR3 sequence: CASSSRSTSGGNTGELFF. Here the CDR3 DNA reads TGCGCCAGCAGCTCAAGGAGTACTAGCGGGGGAAACACCGGGGAGCTGTTTTTT. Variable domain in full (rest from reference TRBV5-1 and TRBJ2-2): KAGVTQTPRYLIKTRGQQVTLSCSPISGHRSVSWYQQTPGQGLQFLFEYFSETQRNKGNFPGRFSGRQFSNSRSEMNVSTLELGDSALYLCASSSRSTSGGNTGELFFGEGSRLTVL.

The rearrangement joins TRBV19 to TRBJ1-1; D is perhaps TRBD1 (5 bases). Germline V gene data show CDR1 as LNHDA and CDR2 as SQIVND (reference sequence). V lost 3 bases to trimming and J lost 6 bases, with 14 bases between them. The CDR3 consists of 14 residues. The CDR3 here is CASSIPSGRAEAFF. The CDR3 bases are TGTGCCAGTAGTATCCCCTCAGGGAGGGCTGAAGCTTTCTTT.

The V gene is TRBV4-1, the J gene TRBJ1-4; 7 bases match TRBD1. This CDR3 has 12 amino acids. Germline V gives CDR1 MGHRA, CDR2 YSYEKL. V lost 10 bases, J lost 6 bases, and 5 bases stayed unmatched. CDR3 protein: CATGGQYEKLFF. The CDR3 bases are TGCGCCACTGGGGGACAGTATGAAAAACTGTTTTTT.

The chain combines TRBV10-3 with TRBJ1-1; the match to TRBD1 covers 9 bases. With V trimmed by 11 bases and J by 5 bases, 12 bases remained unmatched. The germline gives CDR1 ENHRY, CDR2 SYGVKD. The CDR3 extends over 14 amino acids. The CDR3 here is CASRTGTGQTEAFF. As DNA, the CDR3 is TGTGCCTCCCGGACCGGGACAGGGCAAACTGAAGCTTTCTTT.

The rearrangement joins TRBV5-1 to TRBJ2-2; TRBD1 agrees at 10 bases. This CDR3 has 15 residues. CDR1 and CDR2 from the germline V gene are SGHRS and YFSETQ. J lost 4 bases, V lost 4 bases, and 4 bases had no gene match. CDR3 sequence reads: CASSTGQGGTGELFF. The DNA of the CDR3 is TGCGCCAGCAGCACTGGACAGGGGGGCACCGGGGAGCTGTTTTTT. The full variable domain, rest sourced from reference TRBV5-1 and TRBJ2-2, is KAGVTQTPRYLIKTRGQQVTLSCSPISGHRSVSWYQQTPGQGLQFLFEYFSETQRNKGNFPGRFSGRQFSNSRSEMNVSTLELGDSALYLCASSTGQGGTGELFFGEGSRLTVL.

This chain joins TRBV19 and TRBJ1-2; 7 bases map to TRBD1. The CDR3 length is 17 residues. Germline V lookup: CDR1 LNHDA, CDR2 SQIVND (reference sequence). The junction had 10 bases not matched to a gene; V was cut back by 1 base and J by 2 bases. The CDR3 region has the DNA TGTGCCAGTAGTATAGGGCTAACCGGGACAGTGAACTATGGCTACACCTTC. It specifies CASSIGLTGTVNYGYTF.

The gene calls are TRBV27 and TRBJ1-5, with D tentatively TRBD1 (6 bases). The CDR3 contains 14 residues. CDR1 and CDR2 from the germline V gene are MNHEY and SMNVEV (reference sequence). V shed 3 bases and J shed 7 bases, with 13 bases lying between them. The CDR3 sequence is CASSLGGAGQPQHF. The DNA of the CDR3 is TGTGCCAGCAGTTTGGGGGGGGCAGGACAGCCCCAGCATTTT.

The CDR3 bases are TGTGCCAGCAGCTCCTACAGTACCCACCGCAATGAGCAGTTCTTC. This sequence encodes CASSSYSTHRNEQFF. This chain joins TRBV7-9 and TRBJ2-1; unclear D gene. V was clipped by 4 bases and J by 6 bases, with 16 bases between them. Germline CDR1 and CDR2: SEHNR and FQNEAQ (reference sequence). There are 15 residues in the CDR3. Full variable domain (outside the CDR3, taken from reference TRBV7-9 and TRBJ2-1): DTGVSQNPRHKITKRGQNVTFRCDPISEHNRLYWYRQTLGQGPEFLTYFQNEAQLEKSRLLSDRFSAERPKGSFSTLEIQRTEQGDSAMYLCASSSYSTHRNEQFFGPGTRLTVL.

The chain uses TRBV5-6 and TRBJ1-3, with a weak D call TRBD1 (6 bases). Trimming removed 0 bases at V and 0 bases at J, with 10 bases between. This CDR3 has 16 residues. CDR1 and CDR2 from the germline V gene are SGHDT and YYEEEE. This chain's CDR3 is CASSLGGPASGNTIYF. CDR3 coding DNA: TGTGCCAGCAGCTTGGGGGGGCCGGCCTCTGGAAACACCATATATTTT.